This T cell receptor (beta chain) emerged from a study of blood T cell repertoires in COVID-19. Germline lookup yields CDR1 MNHEY and CDR2 SMNVEV (reference sequence). This CDR3 has 16 amino acids. Germline trimming cut 2 bases from V and 4 bases from J; bases unmatched to any gene: 8. The method was immunoSEQ multiplex PCR; TCRdb's version includes in-frame clones alone and lacks a portion of them. The repertoire holds 200,000 to 250,000 clones, with roughly 90% as singletons. This TCR was recovered from a woman aged 60-75 years with acute or convalescent COVID-19. The sequencing sample was made of peripheral blood. The chain joins TRBV27 to TRBJ1-2; 9 bases map to TRBD1. This CDR3 reads CASSLTTTGGFYGYTF. CDR3 nucleotide sequence: TGTGCCAGCAGTTTAACAACCACAGGGGGCTTCTATGGCTACACCTTC.